This T cell receptor (beta chain) came from a study of T cell repertoires in cytomegalovirus infection. The CDR3 runs to 14 residues. The trim removed 4 bases at V and 2 bases at J, leaving 3 bases unmatched. Germline V CDR1 and CDR2: DFQATT, SNEGSKA (reference sequence). TCRdb called the reads again in MiXCR, with one record for every CDR3 protein. The repertoire includes roughly 920,000 distinct CDR3 sequences, around 32% of them detected once, and over 12% sits in the top ten. Comment on this clonotype: Its antigen is not known.

The chain is built from TRBV20-1 and TRBJ2-1; 9 positions match TRBD1. This sample comprised cultured CD8+ T cells from PBMCs, obtained from culture after CMV antigen stimulation. The sequence was collected from a human donor in good health (CMV status not recorded). Some clones in this sample may be carry-over from other donors' samples. The CDR3 region has the DNA TGCAGTGCTACCGGGACAGGGCCCTACAATGAGCAGTTCTTC. Translation: CSATGTGPYNEQFF.